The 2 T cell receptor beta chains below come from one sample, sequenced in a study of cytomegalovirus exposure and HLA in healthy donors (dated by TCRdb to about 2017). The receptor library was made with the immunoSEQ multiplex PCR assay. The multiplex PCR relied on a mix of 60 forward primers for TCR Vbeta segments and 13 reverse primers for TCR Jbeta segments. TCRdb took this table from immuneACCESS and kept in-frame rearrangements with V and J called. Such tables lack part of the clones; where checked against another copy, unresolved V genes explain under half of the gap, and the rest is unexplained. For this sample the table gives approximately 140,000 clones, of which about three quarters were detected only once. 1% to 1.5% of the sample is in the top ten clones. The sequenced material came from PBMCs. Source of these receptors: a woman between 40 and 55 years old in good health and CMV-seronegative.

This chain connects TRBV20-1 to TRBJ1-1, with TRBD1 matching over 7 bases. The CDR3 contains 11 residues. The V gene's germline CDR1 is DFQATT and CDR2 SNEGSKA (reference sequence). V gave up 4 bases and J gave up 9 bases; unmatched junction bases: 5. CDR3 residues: CSAKDRLKAFF. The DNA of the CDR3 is TGCAGTGCTAAGGACAGGTTAAAAGCTTTCTTT.

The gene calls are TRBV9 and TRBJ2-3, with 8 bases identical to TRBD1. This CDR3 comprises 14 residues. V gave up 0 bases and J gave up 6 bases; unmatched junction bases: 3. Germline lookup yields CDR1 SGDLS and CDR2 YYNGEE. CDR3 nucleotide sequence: TGTGCCAGCAGCGTAGGAGGACAGGGTGATACGCAGTATTTT. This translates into CASSVGGQGDTQYF.